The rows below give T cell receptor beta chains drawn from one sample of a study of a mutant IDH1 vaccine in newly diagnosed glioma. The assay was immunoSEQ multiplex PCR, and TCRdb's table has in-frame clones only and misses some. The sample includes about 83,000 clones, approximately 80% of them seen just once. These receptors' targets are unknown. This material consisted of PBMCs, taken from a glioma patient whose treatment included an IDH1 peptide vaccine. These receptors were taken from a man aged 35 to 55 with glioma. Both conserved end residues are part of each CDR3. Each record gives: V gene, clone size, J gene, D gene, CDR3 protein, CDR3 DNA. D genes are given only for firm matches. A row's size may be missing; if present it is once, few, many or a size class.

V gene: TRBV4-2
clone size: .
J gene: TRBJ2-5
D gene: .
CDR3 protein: CASSQVVWEGQETQYF
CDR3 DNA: TGTGCCAGCAGCCAAGTGGTCTGGGAAGGGCAAGAGACCCAGTACTTC

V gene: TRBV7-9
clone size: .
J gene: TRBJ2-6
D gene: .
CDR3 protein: CASRFYREPSGANVLTF
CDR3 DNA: TGTGCCAGCAGATTCTACAGGGAACCCTCTGGGGCCAACGTCCTGACTTTC

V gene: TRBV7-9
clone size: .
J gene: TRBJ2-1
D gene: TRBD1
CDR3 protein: CASSLARDRVHEQFF
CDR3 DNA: TGTGCCAGCAGCTTAGCGAGGGACAGGGTACATGAGCAGTTCTTC

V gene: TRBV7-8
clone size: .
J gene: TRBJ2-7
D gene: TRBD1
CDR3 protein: CASRGRGQGEQYF
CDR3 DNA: TGTGCCAGCAGAGGCAGGGGGCAAGGCGAGCAGTACTTC

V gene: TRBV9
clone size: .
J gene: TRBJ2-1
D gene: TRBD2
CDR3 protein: CASSVAGGPGFYNEQFF
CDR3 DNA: TGTGCCAGCAGCGTCGCGGGAGGGCCGGGTTTCTACAATGAGCAGTTCTTC

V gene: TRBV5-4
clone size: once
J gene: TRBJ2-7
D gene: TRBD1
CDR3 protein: CASRAGTGDTYEQYF
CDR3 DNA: TGTGCCAGCAGGGCCGGGACAGGGGATACCTACGAGCAGTACTTC

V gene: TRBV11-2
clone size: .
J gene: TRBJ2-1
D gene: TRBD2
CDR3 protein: CASSLRLAGGPTSYNEQFF
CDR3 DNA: TGTGCCAGCAGCTTAAGGCTAGCGGGGGGCCCTACCTCCTACAATGAGCAGTTCTTC

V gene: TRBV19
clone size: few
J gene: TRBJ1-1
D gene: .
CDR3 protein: CASNPSPLRVGGTEAFF
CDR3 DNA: TGTGCCAGTAACCCCTCCCCTCTGAGGGTTGGGGGCACTGAAGCTTTCTTT

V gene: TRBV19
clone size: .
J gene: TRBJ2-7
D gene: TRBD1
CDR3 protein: CASRPQGLPYEQYF
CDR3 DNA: TGTGCCAGTAGGCCACAGGGGCTTCCCTACGAGCAGTACTTC

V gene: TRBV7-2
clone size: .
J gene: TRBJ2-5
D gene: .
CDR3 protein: CASSLAPQRQETQYF
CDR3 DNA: TGTGCCAGCAGCTTAGCCCCCCAGAGACAAGAGACCCAGTACTTC

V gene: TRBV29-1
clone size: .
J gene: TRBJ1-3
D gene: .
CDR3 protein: CSVAAGSSGNTIYF
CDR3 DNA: TGCAGCGTTGCGGCAGGTAGCTCTGGAAACACCATATATTTT

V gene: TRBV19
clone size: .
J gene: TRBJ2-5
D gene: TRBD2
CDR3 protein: CASSIRAGGLETQYF
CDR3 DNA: TGTGCCAGTAGTATTCGAGCGGGGGGGCTGGAGACCCAGTACTTC

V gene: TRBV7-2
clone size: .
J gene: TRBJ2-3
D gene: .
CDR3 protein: CASSLAVGRGTDTQYF
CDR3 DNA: TGTGCCAGCAGCTTAGCGGTAGGCCGGGGAACAGATACGCAGTATTTT

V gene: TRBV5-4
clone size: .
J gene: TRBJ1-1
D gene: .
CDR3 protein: CASSSLDMNTEAFF
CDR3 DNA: TGTGCCAGCAGCTCGTTGGACATGAACACTGAAGCTTTCTTT

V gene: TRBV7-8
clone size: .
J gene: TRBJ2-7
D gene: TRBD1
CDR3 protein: CASSSPGQGRGPYEQYF
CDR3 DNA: TGTGCCAGCAGCTCCCCGGGACAGGGGCGCGGCCCCTACGAGCAGTACTTC

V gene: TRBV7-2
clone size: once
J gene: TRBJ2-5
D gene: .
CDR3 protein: CASSLNGYRETQYF
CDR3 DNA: TGTGCCAGCAGCTTGAATGGATATAGGGAGACCCAGTACTTC

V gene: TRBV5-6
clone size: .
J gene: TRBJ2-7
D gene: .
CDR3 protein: CASSLWPFTYEQYF
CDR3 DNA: TGTGCCAGCAGCTTGTGGCCTTTCACCTACGAGCAGTACTTC

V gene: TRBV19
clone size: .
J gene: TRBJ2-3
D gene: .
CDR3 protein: CASSPGPGRMDTQYF
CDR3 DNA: TGTGCCAGTAGTCCAGGACCAGGACGGATGGATACGCAGTATTTT

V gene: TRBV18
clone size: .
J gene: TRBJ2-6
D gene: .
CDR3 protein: CASSPSSGANVLTF
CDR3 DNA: TGTGCCAGCTCACCGTCCTCTGGGGCCAACGTCCTGACTTTC

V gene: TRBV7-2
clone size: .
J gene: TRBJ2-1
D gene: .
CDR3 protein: CASSLGLTGEQFF
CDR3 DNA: TGTGCCAGCAGCTTAGGGCTTACTGGTGAGCAGTTCTTC

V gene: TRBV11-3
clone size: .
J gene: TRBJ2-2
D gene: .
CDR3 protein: CASSLDLTGELFF
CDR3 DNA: TGTGCCAGCAGCTTAGACCTCACCGGGGAGCTGTTTTTT

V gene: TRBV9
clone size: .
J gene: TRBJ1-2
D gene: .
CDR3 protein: CASSVATFVSYGYTF
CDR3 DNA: TGTGCCAGCAGCGTAGCTACCTTCGTATCTTATGGCTACACCTTC

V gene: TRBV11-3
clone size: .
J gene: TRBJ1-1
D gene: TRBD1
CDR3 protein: CASSWGQTTEAFF
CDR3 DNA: TGTGCCAGCAGCTGGGGACAGACCACTGAAGCTTTCTTT

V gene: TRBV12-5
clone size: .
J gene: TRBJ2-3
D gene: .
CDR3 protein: CASGLGQGPRGTQYF
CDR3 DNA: TGTGCTAGTGGTTTGGGGCAGGGGCCAAGGGGTACGCAGTATTTT

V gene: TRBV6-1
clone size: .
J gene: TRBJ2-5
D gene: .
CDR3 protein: CASSEAQGNRWETQYF
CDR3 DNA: TGTGCCAGCAGTGAAGCGCAGGGGAATAGGTGGGAGACCCAGTACTTC

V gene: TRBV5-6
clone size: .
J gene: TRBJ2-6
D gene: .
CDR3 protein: CASSLETDSGANVLTF
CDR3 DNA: TGTGCCAGCAGCTTGGAAACGGACTCTGGGGCCAACGTCCTGACTTTC

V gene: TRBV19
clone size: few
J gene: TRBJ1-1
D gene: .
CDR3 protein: CASSLYRDTEAFF
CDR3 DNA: TGTGCCAGTAGTCTCTACAGGGACACTGAAGCTTTCTTT

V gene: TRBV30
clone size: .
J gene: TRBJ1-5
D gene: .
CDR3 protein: CAWSVGGRTNQPQHF
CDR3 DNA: TGTGCCTGGAGTGTAGGTGGGAGAACTAATCAGCCCCAGCATTTT

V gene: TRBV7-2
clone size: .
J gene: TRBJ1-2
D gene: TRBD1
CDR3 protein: CASSDPTGGAYGYTF
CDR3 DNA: TGTGCCAGCAGCGACCCGACAGGGGGCGCGTACGGCTACACCTTC

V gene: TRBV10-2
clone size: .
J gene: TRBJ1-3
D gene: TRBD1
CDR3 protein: CASSIQTGPGNTIYF
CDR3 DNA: TGCGCCAGCAGTATTCAGACAGGGCCTGGAAACACCATATATTTT

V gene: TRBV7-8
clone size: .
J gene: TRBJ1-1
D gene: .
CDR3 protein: CASNSAGRGTEAFF
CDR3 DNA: TGTGCCAGCAACTCGGCAGGAAGAGGCACTGAAGCTTTCTTT

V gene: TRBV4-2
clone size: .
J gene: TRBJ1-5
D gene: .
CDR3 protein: CASSQVDRPMPQHF
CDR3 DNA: TGTGCCAGCAGCCAAGTCGACAGGCCCATGCCCCAGCATTTT

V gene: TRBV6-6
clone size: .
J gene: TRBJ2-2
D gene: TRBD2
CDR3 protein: CASRPASGSNTGELFF
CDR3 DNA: TGTGCCAGCAGGCCCGCTAGCGGGTCGAACACCGGGGAGCTGTTTTTT

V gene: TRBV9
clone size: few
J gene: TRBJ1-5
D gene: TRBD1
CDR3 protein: CASSVGQGPNQPQHF
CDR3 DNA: TGTGCCAGCAGCGTAGGACAGGGACCCAATCAGCCCCAGCATTTT

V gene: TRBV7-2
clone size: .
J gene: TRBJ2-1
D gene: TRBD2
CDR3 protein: CASSYGTSGGRNEQFF
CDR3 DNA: TGTGCCAGCAGCTACGGGACTAGCGGGGGGAGGAATGAGCAGTTCTTC

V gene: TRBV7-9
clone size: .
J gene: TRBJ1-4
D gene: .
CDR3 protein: CASSDRTLSEKLFF
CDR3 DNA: TGTGCCAGCAGCGACCGGACCCTGAGTGAAAAACTGTTTTTT

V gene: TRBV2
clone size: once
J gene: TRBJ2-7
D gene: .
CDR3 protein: CASPEGGSGNYEQYF
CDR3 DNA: TGTGCCAGCCCGGAGGGGGGGTCGGGGAACTACGAGCAGTACTTC

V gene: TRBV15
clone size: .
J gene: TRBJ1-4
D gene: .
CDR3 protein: CATSRDGDGGLFF
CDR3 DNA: TGTGCCACCAGCAGAGATGGGGACGGAGGACTGTTTTTT

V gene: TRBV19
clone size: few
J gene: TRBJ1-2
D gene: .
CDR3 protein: CASTPPGVRGYTF
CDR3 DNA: TGTGCCAGTACCCCGCCCGGGGTGCGGGGCTACACCTTC

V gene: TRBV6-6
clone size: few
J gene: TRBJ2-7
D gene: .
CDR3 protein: CASSPGVYEQYF
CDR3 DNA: TGTGCCAGCAGCCCGGGCGTATACGAGCAGTACTTC

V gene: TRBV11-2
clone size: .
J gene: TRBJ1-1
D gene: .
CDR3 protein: CASSLDREAFF
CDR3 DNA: TGTGCCAGCAGCTTAGACCGCGAAGCTTTCTTT

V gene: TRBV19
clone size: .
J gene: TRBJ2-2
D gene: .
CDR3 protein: CASSTPPGAGTGELFF
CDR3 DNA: TGTGCCAGTAGTACACCGCCGGGCGCAGGCACCGGGGAGCTGTTTTTT

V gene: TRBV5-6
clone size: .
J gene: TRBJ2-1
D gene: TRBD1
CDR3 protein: CASSPTGTVTYNEQFF
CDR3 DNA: TGTGCCAGCAGCCCAACCGGGACAGTCACCTACAATGAGCAGTTCTTC

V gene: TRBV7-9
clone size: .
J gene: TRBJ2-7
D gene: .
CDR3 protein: CASSLTGSRYEQYF
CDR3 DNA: TGTGCCAGCAGCTTAACAGGGTCCCGCTACGAGCAGTACTTC

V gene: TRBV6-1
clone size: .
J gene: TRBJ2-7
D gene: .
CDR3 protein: CASSPSWATSYEQYF
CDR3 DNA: TGTGCCAGCAGCCCATCCTGGGCTACCTCCTACGAGCAGTACTTC

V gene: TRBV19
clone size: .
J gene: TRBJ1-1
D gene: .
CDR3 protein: CASSIDRMGGDQAFF
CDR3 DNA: TGTGCCAGTAGTATAGATCGGATGGGAGGGGACCAAGCTTTCTTT

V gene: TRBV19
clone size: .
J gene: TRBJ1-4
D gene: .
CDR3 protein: CASSGETRANEKLFF
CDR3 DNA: TGTGCCAGTAGTGGCGAGACACGTGCTAATGAAAAACTGTTTTTT

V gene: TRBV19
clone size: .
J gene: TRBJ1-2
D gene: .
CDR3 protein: CASILSPVDAHLGYTF
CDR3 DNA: TGTGCCAGTATTCTTTCACCGGTGGACGCCCACCTTGGCTACACCTTC

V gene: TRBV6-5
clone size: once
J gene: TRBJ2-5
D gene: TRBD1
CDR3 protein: CASSYSRQGGQETQYF
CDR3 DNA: TGTGCCAGCAGTTACTCTAGACAGGGCGGCCAAGAGACCCAGTACTTC

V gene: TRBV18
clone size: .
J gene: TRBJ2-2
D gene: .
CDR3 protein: CASSPAKGAGELFF
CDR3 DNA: TGTGCCAGCTCACCGGCTAAAGGGGCCGGGGAGCTGTTTTTT